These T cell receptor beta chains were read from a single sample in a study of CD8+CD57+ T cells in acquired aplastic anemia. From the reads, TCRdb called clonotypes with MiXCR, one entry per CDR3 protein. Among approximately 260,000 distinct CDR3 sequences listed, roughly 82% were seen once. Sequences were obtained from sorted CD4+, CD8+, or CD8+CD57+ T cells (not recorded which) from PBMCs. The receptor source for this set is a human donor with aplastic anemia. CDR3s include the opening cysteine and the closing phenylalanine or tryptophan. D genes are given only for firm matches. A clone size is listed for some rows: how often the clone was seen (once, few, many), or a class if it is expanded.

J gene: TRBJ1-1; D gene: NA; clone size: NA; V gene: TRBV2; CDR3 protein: CASSDSCINQPQYF; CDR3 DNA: TGTGCCAGCAGTGATTCGTGTATCAATCAGCCCCAGTACTTT
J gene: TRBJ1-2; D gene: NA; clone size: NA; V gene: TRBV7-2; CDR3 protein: CASSSQNSGLNDEYTF; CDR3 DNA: TGTGCCAGCAGCTCACAAAACAGCGGGTTGAACGATGAGTACACCTTC
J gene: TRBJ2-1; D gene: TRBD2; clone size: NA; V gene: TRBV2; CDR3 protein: CVRSGGGIDEQFF; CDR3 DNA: TGTGTTCGAAGTGGCGGGGGGATCGATGAGCAGTTCTTC
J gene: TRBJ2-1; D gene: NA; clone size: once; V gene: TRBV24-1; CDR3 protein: CATSQTGKEYNEQFF; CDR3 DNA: TGTGCCACCAGTCAAACTGGAAAGGAATACAATGAGCAGTTCTTC
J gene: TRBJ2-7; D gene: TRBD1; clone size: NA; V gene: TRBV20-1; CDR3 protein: CSASGQGTYEQYF; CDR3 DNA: TGCAGTGCTAGCGGACAGGGCACCTACGAGCAGTACTTC
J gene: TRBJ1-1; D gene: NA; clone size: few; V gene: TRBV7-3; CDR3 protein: CASSSDGTWGETQFF; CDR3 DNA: TGTGCCAGCAGTTCTGACGGGACTTGGGGAGAGACCCAGTTCTTT
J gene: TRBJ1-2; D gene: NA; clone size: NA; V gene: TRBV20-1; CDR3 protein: CSASAGSSNYGYTF; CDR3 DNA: TGCAGTGCTAGTGCCGGATCGAGTAACTATGGCTACACCTTC
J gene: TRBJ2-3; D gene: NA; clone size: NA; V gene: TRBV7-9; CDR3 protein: CASSLAGGPVTQGF; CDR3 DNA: TGTGCCAGCAGCTTAGCAGGCGGTCCCGTTACGCAGGGTTTT
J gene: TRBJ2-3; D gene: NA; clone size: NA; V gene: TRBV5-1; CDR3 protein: CASSLNAGPLTQYF; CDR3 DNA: TGTGCCAGCAGTCTGAACGCAGGGCCTCTTACGCAGTATTTT
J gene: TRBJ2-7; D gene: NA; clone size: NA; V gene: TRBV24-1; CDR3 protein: CATSEAGFPYEQYF; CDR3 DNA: TGTGCCACCAGTGAGGCCGGATTTCCCTACGAGCAGTACTTC
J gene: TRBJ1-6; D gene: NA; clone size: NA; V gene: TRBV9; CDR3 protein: CASGLAGDVYNSPLHF; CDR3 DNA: TGTGCCAGCGGCTTGGCTGGGGACGTTTATAATTCCCCCCTCCACTTT
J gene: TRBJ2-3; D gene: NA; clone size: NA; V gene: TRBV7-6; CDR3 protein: CASSSPRAHTDTQYF; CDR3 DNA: TGTGCCAGCAGCTCCCCTAGAGCACACACAGATACGCAGTATTTT
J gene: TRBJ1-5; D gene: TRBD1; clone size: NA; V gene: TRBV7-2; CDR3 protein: CASSQARQGINQPQHF; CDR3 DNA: TGCGCCAGCAGCCAAGCTAGACAGGGGATAAATCAGCCGCAGCATTTT
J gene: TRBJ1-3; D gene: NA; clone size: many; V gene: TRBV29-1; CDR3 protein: CSVAPTGSGNTIYF; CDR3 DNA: TGCAGCGTCGCCCCAACAGGATCTGGAAACACCATATATTTT
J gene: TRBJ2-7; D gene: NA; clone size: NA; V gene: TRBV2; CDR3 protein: CASRGLEQYF; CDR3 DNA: TGTGCCAGCCGGGGCCTCGAGCAGTACTTC
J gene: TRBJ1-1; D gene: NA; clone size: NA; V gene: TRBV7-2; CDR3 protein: CASRKEIMDAEAFF; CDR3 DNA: TGTGCCAGTAGAAAAGAGATAATGGACGCTGAAGCTTTCTTT
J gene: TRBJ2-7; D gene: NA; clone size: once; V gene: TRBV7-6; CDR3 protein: CASSVATGGGAYYEQYF; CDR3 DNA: TGTGCCAGCAGCGTAGCTACAGGCGGGGGCGCTTACTACGAGCAGTACTTC
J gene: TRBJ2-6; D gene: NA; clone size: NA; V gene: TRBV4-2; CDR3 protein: CASSLQGSGANVLTF; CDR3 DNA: TGTGCCAGCAGCTTACAGGGTTCTGGGGCCAACGTCCTGACTTTC
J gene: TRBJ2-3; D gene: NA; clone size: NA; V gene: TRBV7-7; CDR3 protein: CASSPYSADTQHFF; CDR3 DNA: TGTGCCAGCAGCCCATACAGCGCAGATACGCAGCATTTTTTT
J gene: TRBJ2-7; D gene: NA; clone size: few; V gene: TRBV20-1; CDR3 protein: CSARDFRDTGELYF; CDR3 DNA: TGCAGTGCTAGAGATTTTAGGGACACCGGGGAGCTGTACTTC
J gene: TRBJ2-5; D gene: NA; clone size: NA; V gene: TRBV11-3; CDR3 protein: CASSLAGGPKETQYF; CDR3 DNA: TGTGCCAGCAGCTTAGCGGGCGGGCCCAAAGAGACCCAGTACTTC
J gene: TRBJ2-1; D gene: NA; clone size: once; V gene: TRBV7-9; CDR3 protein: CASSLPGSYGTNEQFF; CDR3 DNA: TGTGCCAGCAGCTTACCGGGTAGCTACGGGACCAACGAGCAGTTCTTC
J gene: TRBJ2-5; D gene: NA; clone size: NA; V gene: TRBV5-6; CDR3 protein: CASSLERDGGETQYF; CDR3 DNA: TGTGCCAGCAGCTTGGAGAGGGACGGAGGAGAGACCCAGTACTTC
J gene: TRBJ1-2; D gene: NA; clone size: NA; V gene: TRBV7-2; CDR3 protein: CASSLPGGGEYCCYTF; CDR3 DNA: TGTGCCAGCAGCTTGCCGGGCGGCGGCGAGTATTGCTGCTACACCTTC
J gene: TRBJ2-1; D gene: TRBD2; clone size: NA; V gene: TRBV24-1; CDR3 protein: CATGTSGGVDEQFF; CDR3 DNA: TGTGCCACCGGGACTAGCGGGGGGGTGGATGAGCAGTTCTTC
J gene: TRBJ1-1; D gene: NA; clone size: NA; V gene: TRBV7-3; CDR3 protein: CASSLNRGSNTEEFF; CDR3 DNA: TGTGCCAGCAGCTTAAATCGGGGTTCGAACACCGAGGAGTTCTTT
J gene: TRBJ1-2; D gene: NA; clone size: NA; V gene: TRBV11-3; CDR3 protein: CASSLDRAGLVYGYTF; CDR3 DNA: TGTGCCAGCAGCTTAGATCGGGCAGGGCTCGTATATGGCTACACCTTC
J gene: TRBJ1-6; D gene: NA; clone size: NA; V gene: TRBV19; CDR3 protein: CASSIASGAYNSPLHF; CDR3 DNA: TGTGCCAGTAGTATAGCTAGCGGAGCCTACAATTCACCCCTCCACTTT
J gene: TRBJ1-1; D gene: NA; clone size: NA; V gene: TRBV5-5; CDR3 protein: CASSLQGSTEAFF; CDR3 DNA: TGTGCCAGCAGCTTGCAGGGTTCCACTGAAGCTTTCTTT
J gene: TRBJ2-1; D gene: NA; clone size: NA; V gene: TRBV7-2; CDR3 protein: CASSLQRGAETQEQFF; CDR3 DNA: TGTGCCAGCAGCTTACAGAGAGGCGCCGAGACGCAGGAGCAGTTCTTC
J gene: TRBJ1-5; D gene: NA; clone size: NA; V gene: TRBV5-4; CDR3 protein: CASSVGGQYNQPQHF; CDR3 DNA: TGTGCCAGCAGCGTAGGGGGGCAGTACAATCAGCCCCAGCATTTT
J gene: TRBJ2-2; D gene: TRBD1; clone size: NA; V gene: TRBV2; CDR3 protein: CASGVGGGDTLF; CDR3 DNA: TGTGCCAGCGGGGTAGGGGGCGGAGATACGCTTTTT
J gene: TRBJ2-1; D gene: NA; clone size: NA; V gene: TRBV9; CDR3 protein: CASSFQTDRRYYEQFF; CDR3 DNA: TGTGCCAGCAGCTTTCAAACAGACAGGCGGTACTATGAGCAGTTCTTC
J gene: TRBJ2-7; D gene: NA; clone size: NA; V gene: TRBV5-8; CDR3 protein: CASSFAGGGAEQYF; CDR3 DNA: TGTGCCAGCAGCTTTGCTGGTGGGGGGGCCGAGCAGTACTTC
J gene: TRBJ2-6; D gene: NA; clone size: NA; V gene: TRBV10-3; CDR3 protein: CAISDRSGANVLTF; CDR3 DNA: TGTGCCATCAGTGATAGGTCTGGGGCCAACGTCCTGACTTTC
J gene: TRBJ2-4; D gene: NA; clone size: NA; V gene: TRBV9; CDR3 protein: CASSGASDTQYF; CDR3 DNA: TGTGCCAGCAGCGGGGCCTCAGATACGCAGTATTTC
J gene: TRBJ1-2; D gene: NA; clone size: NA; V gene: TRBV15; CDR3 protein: CASSRDSRSNYVYTF; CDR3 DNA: TGTGCCAGCAGCAGAGATAGCCGGTCAAACTATGTCTACACCTTC
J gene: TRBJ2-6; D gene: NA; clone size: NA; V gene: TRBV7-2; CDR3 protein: CASSLAGGPDTQYFTF; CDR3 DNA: TGTGCCAGCAGCTTAGCGGGAGGCCCCGATACGCAGTATTTTACTTTC
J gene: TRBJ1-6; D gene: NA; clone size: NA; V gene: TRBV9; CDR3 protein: CASSAGVSRNQPHF; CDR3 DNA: TGTGCCAGCAGCGCAGGGGTCTCGAGAAATCAGCCCCACTTT
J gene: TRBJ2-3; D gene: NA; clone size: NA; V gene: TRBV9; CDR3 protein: CASSLASGTQYFYF; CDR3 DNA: NA
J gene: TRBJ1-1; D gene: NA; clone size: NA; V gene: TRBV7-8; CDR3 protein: CASSVAGGLDTPFF; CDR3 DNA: TGTGCCAGCAGCGTAGCGGGGGGGCTCGATACGCCTTTCTTT
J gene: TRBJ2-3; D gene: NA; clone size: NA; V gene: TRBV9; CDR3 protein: CASSVGAGTQKHYF; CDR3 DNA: NA
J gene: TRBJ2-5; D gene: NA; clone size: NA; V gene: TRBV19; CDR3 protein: CASSPKQGTETQYF; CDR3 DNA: TGTGCCAGTAGTCCCAAACAGGGGACTGAGACCCAGTACTTC
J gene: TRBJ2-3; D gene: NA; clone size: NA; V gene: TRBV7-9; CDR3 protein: CASSLAVGLQETQF; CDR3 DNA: TGTGCCAGCAGCTTAGCTGTGGGACTGCAAGAGACCCAGTTT
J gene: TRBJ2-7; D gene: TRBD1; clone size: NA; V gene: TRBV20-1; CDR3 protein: CSASRDRAYEQYF; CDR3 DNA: TGCAGTGCTAGCAGGGACAGGGCCTACGAGCAGTACTTC
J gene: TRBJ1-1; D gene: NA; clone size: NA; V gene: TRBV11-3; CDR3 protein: CASSLLEEQGGNTEAFF; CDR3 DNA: TGTGCCAGCAGCTTATTAGAGGAACAGGGAGGAAACACTGAAGCTTTCTTT
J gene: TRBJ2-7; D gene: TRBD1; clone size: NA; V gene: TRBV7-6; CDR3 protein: CASSSSTGEFTYEQYF; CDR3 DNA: TGTGCCAGCAGCTCCTCGACAGGGGAGTTCACCTACGAGCAGTACTTC
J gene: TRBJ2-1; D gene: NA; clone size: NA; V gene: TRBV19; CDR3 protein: CASSLASEAYNGQFF; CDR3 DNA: TGTGCCAGCAGTTTAGCTAGCGAAGCCTACAATGGCCAGTTCTTC
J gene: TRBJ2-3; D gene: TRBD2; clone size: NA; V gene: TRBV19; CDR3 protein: CASSRSGGAFNTQYF; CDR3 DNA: TGTGCCAGTAGCCGTAGCGGGGGAGCGTTTAATACGCAGTATTTT
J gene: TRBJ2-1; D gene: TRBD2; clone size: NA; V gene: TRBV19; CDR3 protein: CASSTLGTSGGAVYNEQFF; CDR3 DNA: TGTGCCAGTAGTACTCTCGGGACTAGCGGGGGGGCCGTCTACAATGAGCAGTTCTTC
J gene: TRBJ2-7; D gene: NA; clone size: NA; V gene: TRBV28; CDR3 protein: CAPYEQYF; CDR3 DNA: TGTGCCCCCTACGAGCAGTACTTC
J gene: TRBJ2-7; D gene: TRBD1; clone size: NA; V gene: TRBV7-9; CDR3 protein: CAGQGTREKDYF; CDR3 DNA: TGTGCCGGACAGGGGACCAGGGAGAAAGATTACTTC
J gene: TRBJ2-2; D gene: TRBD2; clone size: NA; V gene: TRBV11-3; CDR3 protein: CASSTSGGNTGELFF; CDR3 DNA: TGTGCCAGCAGCACGAGCGGGGGCAACACCGGGGAGCTGTTTTTT
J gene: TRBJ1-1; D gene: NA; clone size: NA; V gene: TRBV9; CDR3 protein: CASSVGSDTQYSEAFF; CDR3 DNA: TGTGCCAGCAGCGTAGGGTCAGATACGCAGTATTCGGAAGCTTTCTTT
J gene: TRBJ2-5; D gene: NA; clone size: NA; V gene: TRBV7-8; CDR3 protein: CASSRDWPRETQYF; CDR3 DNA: TGTGCCAGCAGCCGAGACTGGCCCCGGGAGACCCAGTACTTC
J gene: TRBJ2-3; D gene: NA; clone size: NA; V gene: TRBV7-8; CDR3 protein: CASSLGGGPQNF; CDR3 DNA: TGTGCCAGCAGCTTAGGTGGAGGTCCGCAGAATTTT
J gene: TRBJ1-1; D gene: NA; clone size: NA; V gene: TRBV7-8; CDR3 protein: CASSLEGGGNTQSFF; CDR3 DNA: TGTGCCAGCAGCTTAGAGGGAGGTGGGAACACGCAGTCTTTCTTT
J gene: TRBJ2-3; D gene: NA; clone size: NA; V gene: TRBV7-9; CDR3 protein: CASGDGGRDKGYF; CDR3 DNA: TGTGCCAGCGGGGACGGGGGCAGAGACAAGGGGTATTTT
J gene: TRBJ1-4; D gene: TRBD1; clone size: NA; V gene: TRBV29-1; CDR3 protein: CSGGTGGNEKLFF; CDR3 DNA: TGCAGCGGGGGGACAGGCGGTAATGAAAAACTGTTTTTT
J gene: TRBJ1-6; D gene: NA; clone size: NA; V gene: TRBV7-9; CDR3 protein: CASSFRRSGGSDEF; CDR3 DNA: TGTGCCAGCAGCTTTAGAAGAAGCGGGGGGAGCGATGAGTTT